These 8 T cell receptor beta chains were all obtained from the same sample, sequenced in a study of blood T cells in healthy people across ages. A sample-barcoded 5' primer and a J-beta primer mix were used in a second PCR of roughly 6 to 11 cycles. TCRdb reprocessed the 5' RACE reads via MiXCR and lists one record per CDR3 protein. This table holds 540,000 or so distinct CDR3 sequences, about 25% found once. Sequencing was carried out using blood. All receptors come from a woman aged 70-85 years in good health.

Notes on this clonotype: One junction end disagrees with the germline gene, perhaps due to a read error. The chain employs TRBV7-3 and TRBJ1-4; weak D call: TRBD1 (5 bases). This CDR3 contains 15 residues. Germline V gives CDR1 SGHTA, CDR2 FQGTGA. The CDR3 DNA is TGTGCCAGCAGCCTAACGGGCAGGGAGAATGAAAAACTGTTTTTT. Translation gives CASSLTGRENEKLFF.

The chain recombines TRBV20-1 with TRBJ2-2, with D perhaps matching TRBD1 (5 bases). CDR3 length: 14 amino acids. The germline V and J ends were trimmed by 5 bases and 0 bases, with 10 bases remaining between them. Germline assignment: CDR1 DFQATT and CDR2 SNEGSKA (reference sequence). CDR3 sequence (DNA): TGCAGTGCTCTCCAGGGTGCGAACACCGGGGAGCTGTTTTTT. It is translated as CSALQGANTGELFF.

The gene calls are TRBV7-9 and TRBJ1-1; D is undetermined. This CDR3 spans 14 amino acids. In germline, CDR1 is SEHNR, CDR2 FQNEAQ (reference sequence). V was cut by 3 bases and J by 4 bases, with 12 bases left in between. CDR3 sequence reads: CASSFSGYSTEAFF. In nucleotides, the CDR3 is TGTGCCAGCAGCTTTTCAGGATATAGCACTGAAGCTTTCTTT.

The J gene is TRBJ2-5, the V gene TRBV7-8; 7 bases map to TRBD2. The CDR3 extends over 14 amino acids. With V trimmed by 1 base and J by 4 bases, 3 bases remained unmatched. From germline, CDR1 is SGHVS and CDR2 FQNEAQ. The CDR3 DNA follows: TGTGCCAGCAGCTTAGGGACTAGGGTAGAGACCCAGTACTTC. Encoded protein: CASSLGTRVETQYF. Using reference TRBV7-8 and TRBJ2-5 for the parts outside the CDR3, the full variable domain is GAGVSQSPRYKVAKRGQDVALRCDPISGHVSLFWYQQALGQGPEFLTYFQNEAQLDKSGLPSDRFFAERPEGSVSTLKIQRTQQEDSAVYLCASSLGTRVETQYFGPGTRLLVL.

This clonotype was seen a handful of times. A read error may produce the germline difference seen at one junction end. V is TRBV15 and J is TRBJ1-5; D call uncertain. The germline CDR1 and CDR2 sequences are LNHNV and YYDKDF (reference sequence). The CDR3 runs to 14 residues. The CDR3 spells CATSRDRGNRPQHF. The CDR3, as DNA: TGTGCCACCAGCAGAGATCGCGGAAATCGGCCCCAGCATTTT.

The chain couples TRBV9 to TRBJ1-5; D remains ambiguous. CDR1 and CDR2 from the germline V gene are SGDLS and YYNGEE. The V gene lost 4 bases and the J gene lost 6 bases, with 17 bases spanning the gap. The CDR3 runs to 15 residues. In nucleotides, the CDR3 is TGTGCCAGCAGCTCCGGACCCAGCAGATGTCAGCCCCAGCATTTT. It encodes CASSSGPSRCQPQHF.

This clonotype was picked up a small number of times. The chain has TRBV29-1 and TRBJ1-3; D may be TRBD1 (5 bases). The germline V and J ends were trimmed by 7 bases and 1 base, with 8 bases remaining between them. Germline V CDR1 and CDR2: SQVTM, ANQGSEA. The CDR3 consists of 12 residues. The CDR3 DNA reads as TGCAGCGCTCGACAGTCTGGAAACACCATATATTTT. Encoded protein: CSARQSGNTIYF. Supplemented by reference TRBV29-1 and TRBJ1-3, the full variable domain reads SAVISQKPSRDICQRGTSLTIQCQVDSQVTMMFWYRQQPGQSLTLIATANQGSEATYESGFVIDKFPISRPNLTFSTLTVSNMSPEDSSIYLCSARQSGNTIYFGEGSWLTVV.

V gene TRBV30 combines with J gene TRBJ2-7, with D maybe TRBD2 (6 bases). V was pared by 4 bases and J by 1 base, with 17 bases between. Germline CDR1 is GTSNPN and CDR2 is SVGIG (reference sequence). This CDR3 spans 15 amino acids. In DNA, the CDR3 is TGTGCCTGGATGGGGCGGGGTTATGCGTCCTACGAGCAGTACTTC. Protein product: CAWMGRGYASYEQYF.